This is a list of T cell receptor beta chains from one sample in a study of human T cells and chemical hapten exposure. TCRdb independently ran MiXCR on the RACE reads; one entry per CDR3 protein. The sample contains about 120,000 distinct CDR3 sequences, 9.5% to 13% of which appear only once. This material consisted of whole blood, taken in connection with sensitization to the hapten diphenylcyclopropenone (DPC). These TCRs come from a woman aged 45-59 years with alopecia areata. Some clones in this sample may be carry-over from other donors' samples. The CDR3 runs from the conserved cysteine through the conserved F or W.

CDR3aa	j_gene	v_gene
CASSSRRREGLEQYF	TRBJ2-7	TRBV28
CASSPAGSGGARETQYF	TRBJ2-5	TRBV5-1
CASSFLRAYEQYF	TRBJ2-7	TRBV28
CASSSGTGATEAFF	TRBJ1-1	TRBV10-1
CASGGLTYNEQFF	TRBJ2-1	TRBV27
CASSQGLAASTDTQYF	TRBJ2-3	TRBV4-2
CASSLRTSGGNEQFF	TRBJ2-1	TRBV7-2
CSASRSSPNSGELFF	TRBJ2-2	TRBV20-1
CASSPYQGGINEQFF	TRBJ2-1	TRBV18
CASSRSRAGTGDYTF	TRBJ1-2	TRBV14
CASSFWTGGDQPQHF	TRBJ1-5	TRBV28
CASSADWATEAFF	TRBJ1-1	TRBV2
CASSQARTTGDTQYF	TRBJ2-3	TRBV4-1
CASRRTGLETQYF	TRBJ2-5	TRBV12-3/TRBV12-4
CASSISSGANVLTF	TRBJ2-6	TRBV3-1
CASSLDSHQAQHF	TRBJ1-5	TRBV5-1
CASSYQGGRAFF	TRBJ1-1	TRBV6-2/TRBV6-3
CASSSTTGQEIPAAFF	TRBJ1-1	TRBV28
CASSPPLGRFPLDEQFF	TRBJ2-1	TRBV11-2
CASRTGGDTIYF	TRBJ1-3	TRBV2
CASSLARGMYNEQFF	TRBJ2-1	TRBV7-6
CASSVTEEQFF	TRBJ2-1	TRBV9
CASSQDTSSYNEQFF	TRBJ2-1	TRBV11-2
CASSPQVGVSSYEQYF	TRBJ2-7	TRBV18